This T cell receptor (beta chain) was captured by sequencing in a study of monozygotic twins with inflammatory bowel disease. Whole-study findings and limits: Among IBD patients, TCRbeta diversity (inverse Simpson) was lower than in healthy co-twins.

The CDR3 runs to 13 residues. The germline V gene encodes CDR1 LGHDT and CDR2 YNNKEL (reference sequence). Concerning this clonotype: The antigen is undetermined.

The RNA usage for each TCR library was approximately 4,000 ng of total RNA. Samples each yielded cDNA through eight separate reactions. Using the 5' RACE reads, TCRdb records one entry per CDR3 protein without DNA. This table holds nearly 450,000 distinct CDR3 sequences. The specimen sequenced was blood. The J gene is TRBJ2-1, the V gene TRBV3-1. This receptor was taken from a human donor with ulcerative colitis or Crohn's disease, or a healthy co-twin of an affected twin (not recorded which). The CDR3 is CASSQAIELAQFF.